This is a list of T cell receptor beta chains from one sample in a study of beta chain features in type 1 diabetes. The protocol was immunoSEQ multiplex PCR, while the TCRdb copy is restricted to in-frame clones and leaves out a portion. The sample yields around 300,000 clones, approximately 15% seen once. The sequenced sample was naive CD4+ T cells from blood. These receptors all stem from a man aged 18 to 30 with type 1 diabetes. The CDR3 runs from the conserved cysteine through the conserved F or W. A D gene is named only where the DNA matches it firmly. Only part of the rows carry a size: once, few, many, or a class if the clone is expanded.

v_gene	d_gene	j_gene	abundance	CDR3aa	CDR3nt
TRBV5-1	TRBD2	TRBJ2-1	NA	CASSPRTSGGPNSYNEQFF	TGCGCCAGCAGCCCCAGGACTAGCGGGGGACCCAACTCTTACAATGAGCAGTTCTTC
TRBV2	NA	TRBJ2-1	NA	CASSEEDGLEQFF	TGTGCCAGCAGTGAAGAAGATGGACTGGAGCAGTTCTTC
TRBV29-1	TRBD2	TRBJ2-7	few	CSVEVSGIYEQYF	TGCAGCGTTGAGGTTAGCGGGATATACGAGCAGTACTTC
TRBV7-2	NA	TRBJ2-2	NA	CASSLGSNTGELFF	TGTGCCAGCAGCTTGGGGAGTAACACCGGGGAGCTGTTTTTT
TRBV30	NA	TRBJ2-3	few	CAWSVHGRPTDTQYF	TGTGCCTGGAGTGTACATGGGAGGCCCACAGATACGCAGTATTTT
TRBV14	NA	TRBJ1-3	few	CASSRSGSGNTIYF	TGTGCCAGCAGCCGGAGCGGCTCTGGAAACACCATATATTTT
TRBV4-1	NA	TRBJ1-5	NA	CASSHRQVLGNQPQHF	TGCGCCAGCAGCCACCGGCAGGTTTTGGGCAATCAGCCCCAGCATTTT
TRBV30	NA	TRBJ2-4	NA	CAWRRQASDIQYF	TGTGCCTGGAGGCGACAGGCGTCGGACATTCAGTACTTC
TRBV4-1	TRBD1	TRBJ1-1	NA	CASSHWTGRETEAFF	TGCGCCAGCAGCCACTGGACAGGGAGGGAGACTGAAGCTTTCTTT
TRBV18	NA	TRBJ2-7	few	CASSLRLSRDYEQYF	TGTGCCAGCTCACTACGACTTTCTCGGGACTACGAGCAGTACTTC
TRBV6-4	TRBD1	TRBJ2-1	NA	CASSDTPDRARAANEQFF	TGTGCCAGCAGTGACACGCCGGACAGGGCACGGGCGGCAAATGAGCAGTTCTTC
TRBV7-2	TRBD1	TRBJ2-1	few	CASSLDRRNNEQFF	TGTGCCAGCAGCTTGGACAGGAGAAACAATGAGCAGTTCTTC
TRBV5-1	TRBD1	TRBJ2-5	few	CASSVGQPQETQYF	TGCGCCAGCAGCGTGGGACAGCCCCAAGAGACCCAGTACTTC
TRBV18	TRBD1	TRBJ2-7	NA	CASSPDRVSGEQYF	TGTGCCAGCTCGCCGGACAGGGTCTCAGGCGAGCAGTACTTC
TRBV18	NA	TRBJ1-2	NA	CASSVDIRNYGYTF	TGTGCCAGCTCTGTGGACATCAGAAACTATGGCTACACCTTC
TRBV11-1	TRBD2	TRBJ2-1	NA	CASSYKTSGRASWYEQFF	TGTGCCAGCAGCTATAAAACTAGCGGGAGGGCCAGTTGGTATGAGCAGTTCTTC
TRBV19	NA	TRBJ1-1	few	CASSITGTTNTEAFF	TGTGCCAGTAGTATAACCGGGACAACGAACACTGAAGCTTTCTTT
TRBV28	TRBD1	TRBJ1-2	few	CASSTGGEGGYTF	TGTGCCAGCAGCACAGGGGGCGAGGGCGGCTACACCTTC
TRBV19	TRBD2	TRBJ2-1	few	CASTSGRGDEQFF	TGTGCCAGTACTAGCGGGAGGGGCGATGAGCAGTTCTTC
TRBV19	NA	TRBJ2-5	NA	CASSIAGVGPETQYF	TGTGCCAGTAGTATAGCCGGGGTCGGACCAGAGACCCAGTACTTC
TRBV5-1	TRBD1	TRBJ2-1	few	CASSSRQGANEQFF	TGCGCCAGCAGCTCCCGACAGGGGGCAAATGAGCAGTTCTTC
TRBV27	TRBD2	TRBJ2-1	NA	CASSFLGVAGEYNEQFF	TGTGCCAGCAGTTTTTTGGGGGTGGCGGGAGAGTACAATGAGCAGTTCTTC
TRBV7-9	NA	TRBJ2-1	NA	CASWGPAWLHNEQFF	TGTGCCAGCTGGGGCCCCGCATGGCTCCACAATGAGCAGTTCTTC
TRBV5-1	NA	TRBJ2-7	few	CASSTSGREQKQYF	TGCGCCAGCAGCACCTCCGGTCGCGAGCAAAAGCAGTACTTC
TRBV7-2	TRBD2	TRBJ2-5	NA	CASSPVAGVVETQYF	TGTGCCAGCAGCCCGGTAGCGGGGGTGGTGGAGACCCAGTACTTC
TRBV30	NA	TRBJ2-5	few	CAWSEPYGVGRETQYF	TGTGCCTGGAGTGAGCCCTACGGGGTCGGGCGGGAGACCCAGTACTTC
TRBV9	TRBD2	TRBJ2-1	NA	CASSAGLAGGLVGEQFF	TGTGCCAGCAGCGCGGGACTAGCGGGAGGGTTAGTGGGTGAGCAGTTCTTC
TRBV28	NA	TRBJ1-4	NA	CASSTAKTYNEKLFF	TGTGCCAGCAGCACAGCAAAGACCTATAATGAAAAACTGTTTTTT
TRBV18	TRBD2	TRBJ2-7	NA	CASSRADGGGLEQYF	TGTGCCAGCTCGCGGGCCGATGGCGGGGGGCTGGAGCAGTACTTC
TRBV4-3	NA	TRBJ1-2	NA	CASSQEIRGRGSYGYTF	TGCGCCAGCAGCCAAGAGATCCGTGGCAGGGGTTCTTATGGCTACACCTTC
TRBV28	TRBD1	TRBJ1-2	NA	CASSSGTGSGYTF	TGTGCCAGCAGTTCCGGGACAGGGTCCGGCTACACCTTC
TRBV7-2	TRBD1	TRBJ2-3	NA	CASSSTFGQGNTDTQYF	TGTGCCAGCAGCTCTACCTTCGGACAGGGTAACACAGATACGCAGTATTTT
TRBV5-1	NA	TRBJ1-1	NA	CASSLGQPNTEAFF	TGCGCCAGCAGCTTGGGACAGCCGAACACTGAAGCTTTCTTT
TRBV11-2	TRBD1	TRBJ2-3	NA	CASSQSGQGTDTQYF	TGTGCCAGCAGCCAGTCAGGACAGGGGACAGATACGCAGTATTTT
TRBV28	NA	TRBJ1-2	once	CASRRSVRGYTF	TGTGCCAGCAGACGCTCGGTGCGGGGCTACACCTTC
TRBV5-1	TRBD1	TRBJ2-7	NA	CASRSTGGTYEQYF	TGCGCCAGCCGAAGCACAGGGGGGACCTACGAGCAGTACTTC
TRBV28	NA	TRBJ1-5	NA	CAITRDSQPQHF	TGTGCCATCACCAGGGATAGTCAGCCCCAGCATTTT
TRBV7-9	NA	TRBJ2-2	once	CASSLSEFTGELFF	TGTGCCAGCAGCCTTAGCGAGTTCACCGGGGAGCTGTTTTTT
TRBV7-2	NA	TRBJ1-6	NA	CASSLGGTFNSPLHF	TGTGCCAGCAGCTTAGGAGGGACTTTTAATTCACCCCTCCACTTT
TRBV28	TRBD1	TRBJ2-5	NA	CASSDVNRGLGETQYF	TGTGCCAGCAGTGACGTTAACAGGGGGCTCGGGGAGACCCAGTACTTC
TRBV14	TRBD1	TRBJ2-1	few	CASSHWTGSRGYNEQFF	TGTGCCAGCAGCCATTGGACAGGGTCGAGGGGATACAATGAGCAGTTCTTC
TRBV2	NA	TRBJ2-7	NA	CASQNRLASYEQYF	TGTGCCTCACAGAACAGGTTAGCATCCTACGAGCAGTACTTC
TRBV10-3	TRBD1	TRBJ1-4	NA	CAIRQGANEKLFF	TGTGCCATCAGACAGGGGGCGAATGAAAAACTGTTTTTT
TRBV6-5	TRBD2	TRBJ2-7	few	CASSYAGGNSYEQYF	TGTGCCAGCAGTTACGCCGGGGGGAACTCCTACGAGCAGTACTTC
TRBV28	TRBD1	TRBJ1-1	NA	CASSSKDRAGAAFF	TGTGCCAGCAGCTCTAAGGACAGGGCTGGGGCAGCTTTCTTT
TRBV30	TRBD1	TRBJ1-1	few	CAWSYRGRNTEAFF	TGTGCCTGGAGCTACAGGGGGCGGAACACTGAAGCTTTCTTT
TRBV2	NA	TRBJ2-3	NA	CASGQTDTQYF	TGTGCCAGCGGACAAACAGATACGCAGTATTTT
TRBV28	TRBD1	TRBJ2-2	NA	CASRQGVTGELFF	TGTGCCAGCAGGCAGGGGGTCACCGGGGAGCTGTTTTTT
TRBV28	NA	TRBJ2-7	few	CASSWPGGAGEQYF	TGTGCCAGCAGTTGGCCCGGCGGGGCTGGCGAGCAGTACTTC
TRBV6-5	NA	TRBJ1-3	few	CASRDPRRNTIYF	TGTGCCAGCAGGGACCCCAGGAGGAACACCATATATTTT
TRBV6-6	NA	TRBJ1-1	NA	CASREVLGTEAFF	TGTGCCAGCAGGGAGGTTTTGGGGACTGAAGCTTTCTTT
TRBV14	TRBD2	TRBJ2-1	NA	CASSSRAGGLLSEQFF	TGTGCCAGCAGCTCTAGGGCGGGAGGACTGTTAAGTGAGCAGTTCTTC
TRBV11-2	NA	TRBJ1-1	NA	CASSLAPQNTEAFF	TGTGCCAGCAGCTTAGCCCCCCAGAACACTGAAGCTTTCTTT
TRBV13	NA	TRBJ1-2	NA	CASSFAGYGYTF	TGTGCCAGCAGCTTCGCAGGGTATGGCTACACCTTC
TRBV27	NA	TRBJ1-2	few	CASSSLDSNYGYTF	TGTGCCAGCAGTTCACTGGACAGCAACTATGGCTACACCTTC
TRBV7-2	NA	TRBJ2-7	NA	CASSLVSMPYEQYF	TGTGCCAGCAGCTTAGTCTCTATGCCCTACGAGCAGTACTTC
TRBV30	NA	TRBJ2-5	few	CAWSVRRVWGGGTQETQYF	TGTGCCTGGAGTGTAAGGCGGGTGTGGGGAGGCGGCACTCAAGAGACCCAGTACTTC
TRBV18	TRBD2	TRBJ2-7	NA	CASSPMRGDEQYF	TGTGCCAGCTCACCTATGCGGGGGGACGAGCAGTACTTC